Listed below are T cell receptor beta chains from one sample, sequenced in a study of OX40 agonist ivuxolimab in advanced cancers. Sequencing was performed with immunoSEQ multiplex PCR; in TCRdb, only in-frame clones are kept and a portion is missing. This sample carries 70,000 or so clones, approximately 90% of them seen once, and the ten largest clones take around 1%. The source was CD4+ or CD8+ T cells sorted from blood, collected in a trial of the OX40 agonist ivuxolimab. The receptors come from an adult with an advanced solid tumor such as melanoma, head and neck, liver or kidney cancer. Each CDR3 is given with its conserved first and last residue. Fields, in order: J gene, D gene, clone size, V gene, CDR3 length, CDR3 protein, CDR3 DNA. D genes are given only for firm matches. Only part of the rows carry a size: once, few, many, or a class if the clone is expanded.

TRBJ2-2	.	.	TRBV18	15	CASSQTGLNTGELFF	TGTGCCAGCTCACAGACAGGATTGAACACCGGGGAGCTGTTTTTT
TRBJ2-3	.	.	TRBV5-4	14	CASSLGRFTDTQYF	TGTGCCAGCAGCTTGGGCAGGTTCACAGATACGCAGTATTTT
TRBJ2-6	.	.	TRBV6-1	14	CASRRSSGANVLTF	TGTGCCAGCAGAAGGAGCTCTGGGGCCAACGTCCTGACTTTC
TRBJ2-7	.	once	TRBV7-2	16	CASSLGGTNPYYEQYF	TGTGCCAGCAGCTTAGGGGGGACAAACCCCTACTACGAGCAGTACTTC
TRBJ1-5	.	.	TRBV28	13	CASRSASHQPQHF	TGTGCCAGCAGGAGCGCCAGCCATCAGCCCCAGCATTTT
TRBJ2-2	TRBD2	.	TRBV10-3	15	CASTSGGANTGELFF	TGTGCCAGCACTTCGGGAGGCGCGAACACCGGGGAGCTGTTTTTT
TRBJ1-1	.	.	TRBV29-1	12	CSVHVGFTEAFF	TGCAGCGTTCACGTGGGGTTCACTGAAGCTTTCTTT
TRBJ2-7	TRBD2	once	TRBV5-6	13	CASSPWEGPGQYF	TGTGCCAGCAGCCCCTGGGAGGGCCCGGGGCAGTACTTC
TRBJ2-3	TRBD2	.	TRBV7-7	16	CASSSGLAGSTDTQYF	TGTGCTAGCAGCTCGGGACTAGCGGGGTCCACAGATACGCAGTATTTT
TRBJ2-7	.	.	TRBV19	14	CASSIENSLYEQYF	TGTGCCAGTAGTATAGAGAACAGCCTCTACGAGCAGTACTTC
TRBJ2-2	.	.	TRBV18	16	CASSPLGSGSPGELFF	TGTGCCAGCTCTCCTCTCGGCAGCGGCTCACCCGGGGAGCTGTTTTTT
TRBJ2-1	.	.	TRBV11-2	13	CASSLVLAGEQFF	TGTGCCAGCAGCTTGGTGCTAGCCGGTGAGCAGTTCTTC
TRBJ1-1	.	.	TRBV30	14	CAWSVSAQGTEAFF	TGTGCCTGGAGTGTATCCGCACAAGGAACTGAAGCTTTCTTT
TRBJ1-5	.	.	TRBV7-9	13	CASSPWGNQPQHF	TGTGCCAGCAGCCCCTGGGGCAATCAGCCCCAGCATTTT
TRBJ1-1	TRBD1	.	TRBV5-4	15	CASSLRQGFGTEAFF	TGTGCCAGCAGCTTGAGACAGGGTTTTGGCACTGAAGCTTTCTTT
TRBJ2-2	.	.	TRBV10-3	14	CAIKSEANTGELFF	TGTGCCATCAAGTCCGAGGCGAACACCGGGGAGCTGTTTTTT
TRBJ2-1	TRBD2	once	TRBV11-2	15	CASRHGGGIYNEQFF	TGTGCCAGCAGACACGGGGGGGGTATATACAATGAGCAGTTCTTC
TRBJ1-2	.	.	TRBV28	13	CASYENVAYGYTF	TGTGCCAGCTACGAAAACGTGGCGTATGGCTACACCTTC
TRBJ2-3	TRBD1	once	TRBV7-2	14	CASRLRQGPDTQYF	TGTGCCAGCAGGCTCCGACAGGGACCAGATACGCAGTATTTT
TRBJ2-1	.	.	TRBV4-1	16	CASSRFSGGGGNEQFF	TGCGCCAGCAGCCGATTTAGCGGAGGGGGCGGGAATGAGCAGTTCTTC
TRBJ1-2	.	few	TRBV9	14	CASSTMRPADGYTF	TGTGCCAGCAGCACCATGAGGCCCGCCGATGGCTACACCTTC
TRBJ1-3	.	.	TRBV23-1	17	CASSQSSREDSGNTIYF	TGCGCCAGCAGTCAATCGAGTAGGGAAGACTCTGGAAACACCATATATTTT
TRBJ2-7	TRBD2	.	TRBV6-5	15	CASSLGLAGGNEQYF	TGTGCCAGCAGCCTCGGACTAGCGGGGGGCAACGAGCAGTACTTC
TRBJ2-5	.	once	TRBV5-1	14	CASSLDPDSGTQYF	TGCGCCAGCAGCTTGGATCCGGACAGTGGGACCCAGTACTTC
TRBJ2-1	.	.	TRBV27	16	CASSLGGGYSYNEQFF	TGTGCCAGCAGTTTAGGGGGCGGCTACTCCTACAATGAGCAGTTCTTC
TRBJ2-1	TRBD1	.	TRBV27	15	CASSSHGQGAIEQFF	TGTGCCAGCAGTTCCCATGGACAGGGGGCGATCGAGCAGTTCTTC
TRBJ2-7	TRBD2	once	TRBV10-3	17	CAISDLGLGLSSYEQYF	TGTGCCATCAGTGATCTCGGACTAGGACTATCCTCCTACGAGCAGTACTTC
TRBJ2-5	TRBD1	.	TRBV5-1	15	CATRRGQGAYETQYF	TGCGCCACCCGGCGGGGACAGGGGGCGTACGAGACCCAGTACTTC
TRBJ1-6	.	.	TRBV30	15	CAWNSVSSYNSPLHF	TGTGCCTGGAATTCAGTCAGCTCCTATAATTCACCCCTCCACTTT